These T cell receptor beta chains were read from a single sample in a study of blood T cell repertoires in COVID-19. Sequencing used immunoSEQ multiplex PCR; TCRdb keeps in-frame clones, though not all of them. Here the sample spans more than 150,000 clones, more than 75% being singletons. Sequencing used peripheral blood. Every receptor here comes from a man aged 55 to 70 with COVID-19, enrolled during active disease. CDR3s leave out the opening cysteine and the closing phenylalanine or tryptophan.

V gene: TRBV2
J gene: TRBJ2-7
CDR3 protein: TSSTGYREQY

V gene: TRBV7-9
J gene: TRBJ2-3
CDR3 protein: ASSSFTDTQY

V gene: TRBV18
J gene: TRBJ2-7
CDR3 protein: ASSPSTGEYEQY

V gene: TRBV5-1
J gene: TRBJ1-6
CDR3 protein: ASSFDRDYNSPLH

V gene: TRBV15
J gene: TRBJ2-5
CDR3 protein: ATSRDRTGGETQY

V gene: TRBV4-3
J gene: TRBJ2-1
CDR3 protein: ASSQSAGGGNREQF

V gene: TRBV30
J gene: TRBJ1-1
CDR3 protein: AWSDVRAEAF

V gene: TRBV11-2
J gene: TRBJ2-7
CDR3 protein: ASSVQYLSSYEQY

V gene: TRBV7-2
J gene: TRBJ1-1
CDR3 protein: ASSLQTGNTEAF

V gene: TRBV19
J gene: TRBJ1-2
CDR3 protein: ASTPGQYMINYGYT

V gene: TRBV11-3
J gene: TRBJ2-7
CDR3 protein: ASSLDSYSYEQY

V gene: TRBV21-1
J gene: TRBJ2-6
CDR3 protein: ASRIQVQGPGANVLT

V gene: TRBV24-1
J gene: TRBJ1-2
CDR3 protein: ATSERTGLYGYT

V gene: TRBV3-1/TRBV3-2
J gene: TRBJ1-4
CDR3 protein: ASSLDFRGHNEKLF

V gene: TRBV19
J gene: TRBJ1-1
CDR3 protein: ASSKQGPEAF

V gene: TRBV6-5
J gene: TRBJ1-1
CDR3 protein: ASRMTVNTEAF

V gene: TRBV28
J gene: TRBJ1-5
CDR3 protein: ASSLSTSNQPQH

V gene: TRBV23-1
J gene: TRBJ2-1
CDR3 protein: ASSPLPGLAYNEQF

V gene: TRBV24-1
J gene: TRBJ1-5
CDR3 protein: ATQFDSYQPQH

V gene: TRBV18
J gene: TRBJ2-5
CDR3 protein: ASSPIGGGGQETQY

V gene: TRBV7-2
J gene: TRBJ2-7
CDR3 protein: ASSLIGSGGRSYEQY

V gene: TRBV11-2
J gene: TRBJ1-2
CDR3 protein: ASSPDRNYGYT

V gene: TRBV28
J gene: TRBJ2-5
CDR3 protein: ASSLLRETQY

V gene: TRBV28
J gene: TRBJ1-1
CDR3 protein: ASPKTPGVKNTEAF

V gene: TRBV11-2
J gene: TRBJ2-7
CDR3 protein: ASSLGGWVGTYEQY

V gene: TRBV6-6
J gene: TRBJ1-5
CDR3 protein: ASMGAQPQH

V gene: TRBV6-6
J gene: TRBJ1-6
CDR3 protein: ASSPTNSPLH

V gene: TRBV30
J gene: TRBJ1-4
CDR3 protein: AWSGGPGYEKLF

V gene: TRBV4-2
J gene: TRBJ2-3
CDR3 protein: ASSAEVSGGAGDTQY

V gene: TRBV19
J gene: TRBJ1-2
CDR3 protein: ASRGTGENYGYT

V gene: TRBV28
J gene: TRBJ2-7
CDR3 protein: ASSREGLPTYEQY

V gene: TRBV10-3
J gene: TRBJ2-2
CDR3 protein: AISDRRGTVNTGELF

V gene: TRBV19
J gene: TRBJ1-5
CDR3 protein: ASSMGRTSSNQPQH

V gene: TRBV27
J gene: TRBJ1-2
CDR3 protein: ASSRLQGYYGYT

V gene: TRBV27
J gene: TRBJ1-6
CDR3 protein: ASSTDARNSPLH

V gene: TRBV7-8
J gene: TRBJ1-2
CDR3 protein: ASSVAGPTYGYT

V gene: TRBV5-4
J gene: TRBJ2-2
CDR3 protein: ASSSQGGTGELF

V gene: TRBV12-5
J gene: TRBJ1-5
CDR3 protein: ASGRQEHSNQPQH

V gene: TRBV7-8
J gene: TRBJ2-1
CDR3 protein: ASSLGLAGHNEQF

V gene: TRBV20-1
J gene: TRBJ2-7
CDR3 protein: SAAPAREQY

V gene: TRBV21-1
J gene: TRBJ2-7
CDR3 protein: ASPPLATEQY

V gene: TRBV4-1
J gene: TRBJ1-1
CDR3 protein: ASSQERYRSNEAF

V gene: TRBV27
J gene: TRBJ1-6
CDR3 protein: ASREGGSSYNSPLH

V gene: TRBV5-1
J gene: TRBJ1-1
CDR3 protein: ASSPTGMNTEAF

V gene: TRBV4-1
J gene: TRBJ1-1
CDR3 protein: ASSQGPGPGGTEAF

V gene: TRBV7-3
J gene: TRBJ2-5
CDR3 protein: ASSLNSGGETQY

V gene: TRBV5-1
J gene: TRBJ1-1
CDR3 protein: ASSLGFDRNTEAF

V gene: TRBV7-3
J gene: TRBJ2-3
CDR3 protein: ASSIQGASTDTQY

V gene: TRBV19
J gene: TRBJ2-1
CDR3 protein: ASSIPYNEQF

V gene: TRBV28
J gene: TRBJ1-5
CDR3 protein: ASSPGSYSNQPQH

V gene: TRBV10-3
J gene: TRBJ1-2
CDR3 protein: AISGIKTGPNYGYT

V gene: TRBV15
J gene: TRBJ1-3
CDR3 protein: ATSRVAGGATNTIY

V gene: TRBV10-3
J gene: TRBJ1-1
CDR3 protein: AIRDDGGNTEAF

V gene: TRBV3-1/TRBV3-2
J gene: TRBJ1-3
CDR3 protein: ASSQEGAIGNTIY